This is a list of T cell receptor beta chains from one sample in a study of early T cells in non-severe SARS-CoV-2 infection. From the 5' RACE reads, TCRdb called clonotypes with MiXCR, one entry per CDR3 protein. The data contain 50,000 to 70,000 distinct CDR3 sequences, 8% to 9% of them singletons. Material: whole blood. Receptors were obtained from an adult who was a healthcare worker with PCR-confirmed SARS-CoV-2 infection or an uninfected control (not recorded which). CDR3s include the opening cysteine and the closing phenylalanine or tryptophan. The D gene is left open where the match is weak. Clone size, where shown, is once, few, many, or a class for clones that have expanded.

CSAQTGTSGTDTQYF,TGCAGTGCTCAAACCGGGACTAGCGGCACAGATACGCAGTATTTT,NA,TRBV20-1,TRBJ2-3,TRBD2
CASSPSIGQGNMLEAFF,TGTGCCAGCAGTCCCTCAATCGGACAGGGGAATATGTTAGAAGCTTTCTTT,many,TRBV12-3/TRBV12-4,TRBJ1-1,TRBD1
CAISDQGDEQFF,TGTGCCATCAGTGATCAGGGGGATGAGCAGTTCTTC,NA,TRBV10-3,TRBJ2-1,TRBD1
CASTHPGRGQETQYF,TGTGCCAGCACCCACCCCGGTCGGGGCCAAGAGACCCAGTACTTC,few,TRBV28,TRBJ2-5,NA
CASSLGGGQYF,TGTGCCAGCAGCTTAGGCGGGGGGCAGTACTTC,many,TRBV11-2,TRBJ2-7,TRBD2
CSARVPDSYEQYF,TGCAGTGCTAGAGTACCAGATTCCTACGAGCAGTACTTC,few,TRBV20-1,TRBJ2-7,NA
CASSQSPDPGLMRCHYEQYF,TGCGCCAGCAGTCAATCTCCAGACCCTGGACTAATGAGATGCCATTACGAGCAGTACTTC,many,TRBV23-1,TRBJ2-7,NA
CASSPSGARTEAFF,TGTGCCAGCAGCCCCTCGGGGGCTCGGACTGAAGCTTTCTTT,NA,TRBV28,TRBJ1-1,NA
CSAFASGRGDTDTQYF,TGCAGTGCTTTCGCTAGCGGGAGGGGCGACACAGATACGCAGTATTTT,many,TRBV20-1,TRBJ2-3,TRBD2
CASTPRRELDTQYF,TGTGCCAGCACCCCGAGGCGGGAGTTAGATACGCAGTATTTT,few,TRBV28,TRBJ2-3,TRBD2
CASGDGRSTDTQYF,TGTGCCAGCGGAGACGGGAGGAGCACAGATACGCAGTATTTT,NA,TRBV6-2/TRBV6-3,TRBJ2-3,TRBD2
CASSPQPGRLAKNIQYF,TGTGCCAGCAGCCCCCAACCAGGGAGACTAGCCAAAAACATTCAGTACTTC,many,TRBV7-2,TRBJ2-4,NA
CASSSRRTGIETQYF,TGTGCCAGCAGCTCAAGGCGGACAGGGATTGAGACCCAGTACTTC,NA,TRBV5-5,TRBJ2-5,TRBD1
CASSHSTGMNTEAFF,TGTGCCAGCAGCCATTCGACAGGGATGAACACTGAAGCTTTCTTT,many,TRBV14,TRBJ1-1,TRBD1
CASSPHFLGGRAETQYF,TGTGCCAGCAGCCCCCATTTTTTGGGCGGGAGGGCAGAGACCCAGTACTTC,few,TRBV7-8,TRBJ2-5,TRBD2
CASSIVGGDEQFF,TGTGCCAGTAGTATAGTGGGAGGGGATGAGCAGTTCTTC,many,TRBV19,TRBJ2-1,TRBD2
CASSLQGVGEAFF,TGTGCCAGCAGTCTACAGGGGGTCGGTGAAGCTTTCTTT,many,TRBV7-3,TRBJ1-1,TRBD1
CASSPGRPGNEQFF,TGCGCCAGCAGCCCGGGACGGCCCGGCAATGAGCAGTTCTTC,few,TRBV5-1,TRBJ2-1,NA
CASSTRQGYDQETQYF,TGTGCCAGCAGCACTAGACAGGGATACGACCAAGAGACCCAGTACTTC,few,TRBV7-9,TRBJ2-5,TRBD1
CAIAGTGGYEQYF,TGTGCCATAGCCGGGACAGGAGGTTACGAGCAGTACTTC,few,TRBV10-3,TRBJ2-7,TRBD1
CASSLVKGTGELFF,TGTGCCAGCAGCTTAGTAAAGGGGACCGGGGAGCTGTTTTTT,NA,TRBV11-2,TRBJ2-2,NA
CASSGTGTGTYYEQYF,TGTGCCAGCAGTGGTACCGGGACAGGGACTTACTACGAGCAGTACTTC,few,TRBV6-2/TRBV6-3,TRBJ2-7,TRBD1
CASSPSDSYEQYF,TGCGCCAGCAGCCCCTCCGATTCCTACGAGCAGTACTTC,many,TRBV5-1,TRBJ2-7,NA
CASSSAAVGNYGYTF,TGTGCCAGCAGCTCGGCCGCGGTTGGAAACTATGGCTACACCTTC,NA,TRBV7-8,TRBJ1-2,NA
CSAGTEGYGYTF,TGCAGTGCTGGGACAGAGGGCTATGGCTACACCTTC,many,TRBV20-1,TRBJ1-2,TRBD1
CSASLGTGKTDTQYF,TGCAGTGCTAGCTTAGGGACAGGGAAGACAGATACGCAGTATTTT,NA,TRBV20-1,TRBJ2-3,TRBD1
CASSLGAGAFSDTQYF,TGTGCCAGCAGTTTAGGCGCAGGGGCTTTTTCAGATACGCAGTATTTT,few,TRBV28,TRBJ2-3,NA
CAISESSGKFYYGYTF,TGTGCCATCAGTGAGTCGTCAGGGAAATTTTACTATGGCTACACCTTC,many,TRBV10-3,TRBJ1-2,NA